Below, 26 T cell receptor beta chains from the same sample are listed, as sequenced in a study of blood T cell repertoires in COVID-19. Assay used: immunoSEQ multiplex PCR; TCRdb lists only in-frame clones, some missing. Of fewer than 70,000 clones listed, around 79% are singletons. The sequenced material came from peripheral blood. These receptors were collected from a human donor in a cohort sampled during active COVID-19.

The CDR3 DNA reads TGTGCCAGCAGCTTGGGAGGGGTCTACGAGCAGTACTTC. Protein sequence: CASSLGGVYEQYF. J is TRBJ2-7 and V is TRBV7-9; 7 nucleotides align to TRBD2. Trimming at V came to 3 bases and at J to 3 bases, leaving 2 bases not matched to a gene. In germline, CDR1 is SEHNR, CDR2 FQNEAQ (reference sequence). CDR3 length: 13 amino acids.

This clone was counted once. The V call is TRBV4-3, the J call TRBJ2-7, with 9 nucleotides matching TRBD1. The V gene's germline CDR1 is LGHNA and CDR2 YSLEER. The V gene end was trimmed by 4 bases and the J gene end by 2 bases; junction bases not matched to a gene: 6. This CDR3 region has 15 residues. The CDR3 region is CASSRARDRAYEQYF. The CDR3 coding sequence is TGCGCCAGCAGCCGAGCTCGGGACAGGGCCTACGAGCAGTACTTC.

The chain recombines TRBV2 with TRBJ2-1, with 15 nucleotides matching TRBD2. This CDR3 contains 19 residues. The ends lost 11 bases at V and 2 bases at J; junction bases unmatched: 16. CDR1 and CDR2 (germline): SNHLY, FYNNEI. The CDR3 region is CAVDPPGLAGGGTYNEQFF. CDR3 sequence (DNA): TGTGCCGTCGACCCCCCGGGACTAGCGGGAGGTGGGACCTACAATGAGCAGTTCTTC.

The CDR3 nucleotides are TGTGCCAGCAGAGAAGAGGACAGGGGAATGAACTATGGCTACACCTTC. Its translation: CASREEDRGMNYGYTF. This chain joins TRBV25-1 and TRBJ1-2, with 9 bases aligning to TRBD1. V dropped 6 bases and J dropped 2; count of bases not matched to a gene: 10. Germline V CDR1 and CDR2: MGHDK, SYGVNS. This CDR3 is built from 16 residues.

The J gene is TRBJ2-6, the V gene TRBV5-6, with 10 nucleotides matching TRBD1. CDR3 size: 19 residues. Trimming removed 0 bases from V and 0 bases from J; junction bases left unmatched: 6. Per germline, CDR1 SGHDT and CDR2 YYEEEE. CDR3 region: CASSLGQGAIFSGANVLTF. Here the CDR3 DNA reads TGTGCCAGCAGCTTGGGACAGGGGGCTATATTCTCTGGGGCCAACGTCCTGACTTTC.

The J gene is TRBJ2-5, the V gene TRBV6-5; 7 bases map to TRBD2. The CDR3 is made up of 14 amino acids. CDR1 and CDR2 from the germline V gene are MNHEY and SVGAGI. Trimming cost V 2 bases and J 2 bases; bases outside gene matches: 2. The DNA of the CDR3 is TGTGCCAGCAGTTACCAGGGAGGGCAAGAGACCCAGTACTTC. This translates into CASSYQGGQETQYF.

The rearrangement uses TRBV2 and TRBJ1-4; D might be TRBD1 (5 bases). CDR3 length: 13 amino acids. Trimming left V 6 bases short and J 7 bases short, with 12 bases between. From germline, CDR1 is SNHLY and CDR2 FYNNEI. CDR3 coding DNA: TGTGCCAGCAGGACTGGGGGGGGTGAAAAACTGTTTTTT. Protein sequence: CASRTGGGEKLFF.

The CDR3 spells CATSHSRVGGNQPQHF. The CDR3 coding sequence is TGTGCCACCAGCCACTCCAGGGTAGGGGGAAATCAGCCCCAGCATTTT. The chain is built from TRBV15 and TRBJ1-5; D may be TRBD1 (6 bases). CDR3 length: 16 residues. V was clipped by 5 bases and J by 4 bases, with 18 bases between them. Germline V gene data show CDR1 as LNHNV and CDR2 as YYDKDF (reference sequence).

This clone showed up just a few times. The chain joins TRBV9 to TRBJ2-4; D possibly corresponds to TRBD2 (6 bases). CDR1 is SGDLS and CDR2 is YYNGEE in the germline V gene. The CDR3 extends over 17 amino acids. V lost 0 bases, J lost 1 base, and 14 bases lay in between. The CDR3 bases are TGTGCCAGCAGCGTAGGGAAGGGGAGGCAGGCCAAAAACATTCAGTACTTC. This codes for CASSVGKGRQAKNIQYF.

This clone has a single count. The chain has TRBV12-5 and TRBJ1-1; 9 bases line up with TRBD1. This CDR3 spans 16 amino acids. The V and J ends lost 1 base and 8 bases, in that order; junction bases with no gene match: 11. Germline assignment: CDR1 LGHNT and CDR2 FRNRAP. CDR3 sequence (DNA): TGTGCTAGTGGTTTGGCATCCGGGACAGGGATAAACGAAGCTTTCTTT. Protein: CASGLASGTGINEAFF.

This chain connects TRBV28 to TRBJ2-7; 7 bases agree with TRBD2. This CDR3 is built from 13 residues. Losses at the gene ends were 9 bases for V and 4 bases for J; bases not matched to a gene: 9. The germline V gene has CDR1 MDHEN and CDR2 SYDVKM. The CDR3 region has the DNA TGTGCCAGGGGGAGGGCCGGTGTATACGAGCAGTACTTC. Its protein is CARGRAGVYEQYF.

The chain recombines TRBV2 with TRBJ2-3, with D possibly being TRBD1 (5 bases). The CDR3 spans 14 residues. Germline V gives CDR1 SNHLY, CDR2 FYNNEI. Trimming removed 5 bases from V and 2 bases from J, with 11 bases in between. The chain's CDR3 is CASSLKQVTDTQYF. The CDR3 DNA sequence: TGTGCCAGCAGTCTAAAACAGGTCACAGATACGCAGTATTTT.

V is TRBV10-3 and J is TRBJ2-5; D unclear. Trimming pared 2 bases from V and 2 bases from J, leaving 6 bases between. The CDR3 extends over 13 amino acids. CDR1 is ENHRY, CDR2 SYGVKD, per germline. The CDR3 loop reads CAISEDFQETQYF. In DNA, the CDR3 is TGTGCCATCAGTGAGGACTTTCAAGAGACCCAGTACTTC.

This clone is medium-sized. The chain joins TRBV19 to TRBJ2-3, with TRBD2 matching over 7 bases. Trimming took 1 base from V and 5 from J; bases not matched to a gene: 12. Germline loops: CDR1 LNHDA, CDR2 SQIVND (reference sequence). CDR3 length: 17 residues. The CDR3 DNA reads TGTGCCAGTAGTATAGTACTAATGGGAGGGCCGGGAGATACGCAGTATTTT. It yields the protein CASSIVLMGGPGDTQYF.

This chain connects TRBV13 to TRBJ2-7; 7 bases line up with TRBD2. The length of the CDR3 is 15 residues. The V and J ends lost 4 bases and 2 bases, in that order; junction bases with no gene match: 8. CDR1 and CDR2 (germline): PRHDT, FYEKMQ (reference sequence). CDR3 nucleotide sequence: TGTGCCAGCAGCTCTGGACTAGGTCGCCCCTACGAGCAGTACTTC. It translates to CASSSGLGRPYEQYF.

V gene TRBV6-2 or TRBV6-3 combines with J gene TRBJ2-7; 9 bases fit TRBD1. The length of the CDR3 is 14 residues. Trimming at V came to 4 bases and at J to 3 bases, leaving 4 bases not matched to a gene. Germline V gene sequence: CDR1 MNHEY, CDR2 SVGEGT. Written as DNA, the CDR3 is TGTGCCAGCAGTTGGGACAGGGAACTCTACGAGCAGTACTTC. This gives the protein CASSWDRELYEQYF.

The CDR3 spells CASSETGLAYEQYF. Here the CDR3 DNA reads TGTGCCAGCAGTGAAACCGGGTTGGCCTACGAGCAGTACTTC. The chain couples TRBV6-1 to TRBJ2-7; D is unclear. Between the trimmed V and J ends, which lost 2 bases and 2 bases, there was a span of 10 bases. This CDR3 region has 14 residues. The germline gives CDR1 MNHNS, CDR2 SASEGT.

The chain's CDR3 is CASRQRSGANVLTF. CDR3 DNA sequence: TGTGCCAGCCGGCAGCGCTCTGGGGCCAACGTCCTGACTTTC. The V gene is TRBV6-5, the J gene TRBJ2-6; D unresolved. V dropped 8 bases and J dropped 0 bases, with 8 bases sitting between them. CDR1 is MNHEY, CDR2 SVGAGI, per germline. The CDR3 contains 14 residues.

The chain couples TRBV3-1 (or the pseudogene TRBV3-2) to TRBJ2-6; possibly TRBD1 for D (6 bases). The germline V gene has CDR1 LGHDT and CDR2 YNNKEL (reference sequence). CDR3 length equals 16 residues. The ends were cut back, 4 bases at V and 4 bases at J, with 14 bases in the middle. The CDR3 reads CASSRPNRDGANVLTF. CDR3 DNA sequence: TGTGCCAGCAGCCGCCCTAACAGGGACGGGGCCAACGTCCTGACTTTC.

This chain connects TRBV27 to TRBJ1-4; 12 positions match TRBD1. Germline assignment: CDR1 MNHEY and CDR2 SMNVEV (reference sequence). The CDR3 consists of 16 residues. With 2 bases clipped from V and 8 bases from J, the junction kept 6 bases outside the gene matches. Written as DNA, the CDR3 is TGTGCCAGCAGTTTAGGGACAGGGGGCGCAGGGGAAAAACTGTTTTTT. It encodes CASSLGTGGAGEKLFF.

CDR3 loop: CASSSREFYEQYF. The CDR3 region has the DNA TGTGCCAGCAGTTCCCGGGAGTTCTACGAGCAGTACTTC. The chain employs TRBV28 and TRBJ2-7, with D possibly matching TRBD2 (6 bases). With 4 bases removed from V and 3 bases from J, the gap between germline ends came to 10 bases. The CDR3 runs to 13 residues. Germline CDR1 and CDR2: MDHEN and SYDVKM.

This chain connects TRBV20-1 to TRBJ1-2; D is unresolved. The CDR3 contains 13 residues. Trimming pared 3 bases from V and 2 bases from J, leaving 10 bases between. The germline CDR1 and CDR2 sequences are DFQATT and SNEGSKA (reference sequence). The DNA for the CDR3 is TGCAGTGCTAGTTTCGGCGGGAACTATGGCTACACCTTC. It translates to CSASFGGNYGYTF.

V and J are TRBV4-2 and TRBJ1-1, with a tentative D call TRBD1 (6 bases). Germline V gives CDR1 LGHNA, CDR2 YNFKEQ. CDR3 length: 16 amino acids. Trimming left V 0 bases short and J 5 bases short, with 16 bases between. CDR3 protein: CASSQDWQGIRTEAFF. DNA for the CDR3: TGTGCCAGCAGCCAAGATTGGCAGGGGATAAGGACTGAAGCTTTCTTT.

The genes are TRBV19 and TRBJ1-5; 9 positions agree with TRBD1. The CDR3 has 16 amino acids. J was trimmed by 1 base and V by 6 bases; bases with no gene match: 7. Germline V lookup: CDR1 LNHDA, CDR2 SQIVND (reference sequence). CDR3 in amino acids: CASSGTGRDSNQPQHF. The CDR3 DNA reads TGTGCCAGTAGCGGGACAGGGAGGGACAGCAATCAGCCCCAGCATTTT.

This clone turned up a few times. This chain joins TRBV6-2 or TRBV6-3 and TRBJ2-7, with a possible D match to TRBD1 (5 bases). Trimming removed 5 bases from V and 8 bases from J, with 13 bases in between. The CDR3 is 12 amino acids. From germline, CDR1 is MNHEY and CDR2 SVGEGT. The CDR3 loop is CASSPRADKQYF. The CDR3 region has the DNA TGTGCCAGCAGTCCCAGGGCGGATAAGCAGTACTTC.

V is TRBV27 and J is TRBJ2-5; 11 bases line up with TRBD2. This CDR3 has 19 residues. The germline gives CDR1 MNHEY, CDR2 SMNVEV (reference sequence). J lost 5 bases, V lost 4 bases, and 18 bases had no gene match. CDR3 loop: CASSSSGGGVASGRETQYF. CDR3 bases: TGTGCCAGCAGTTCTAGTGGGGGGGGCGTCGCTAGCGGGAGGGAGACCCAGTACTTC.